This TCR beta chain was found in a study of shared clonotypes between healthy human individuals. Clones were read by immunoSEQ multiplex PCR, and TCRdb kept only the in-frame ones, dropping some. Of approximately 2,300,000 clones detected, 92% appear once; the ten largest clones hold approximately 0.4%. Germline CDR1 and CDR2: SGHNT and YYREEE (reference sequence). The CDR3 consists of 13 residues. Trimming took 3 bases from V and 8 from J, leaving 11 bases between them. All the donors were Caucasian adults who lived in Nashville, Tennessee. Both subsets, CD45RA+ naive and CD45RA-negative memory, were split from the CD4+ cells. In regard to this clone: Its antigen is as yet unknown.

Points from the study as a whole: Non-shared clonotypes were found to have lower generation probabilities than the clonotypes that were shared by all four of the sorted-subset donors.

The sequencing input was naive CD4+ T cells from PBMCs. Subset meaning: CD45RA+ positively selected. The chain carries TRBV5-4 and TRBJ2-2; no clear D gene. The source is a young man in good health. Some clones in this sample may be carry-over from other donors' samples. In nucleotides, the CDR3 is TGTGCCAGCAGCTCCCCATCTGAGGGGGAGCTGTTTTTT. This encodes CASSSPSEGELFF.